Below, one T cell receptor beta chain is given with its context. Its antigen remains unknown. This CDR3 contains 15 residues. Between the trimmed V and J ends, which lost 5 bases and 0 bases, there was a span of 12 bases. Germline V CDR1 and CDR2: KGHSH, LQKENI. This record belongs to a study of PD-L1 blockade in urothelial cancer. For the study at large: Samples of blood were analyzed 3 weeks (second dose) and 6 weeks after treatment start. General study results and limits: Below-median blood TCR clonality before treatment forecast better survival. Durable benefit was linked to greater 3-week expansion of tumor-associated blood clones.

Assay: immunoSEQ multiplex PCR; the TCRdb copy retains only in-frame clones and omits some. The sample contains roughly 90,000 clones, more than 85% of which appear only once. The TCR originated in a man aged 55 to 70 with urothelial cancer. Here the sequenced sample was PBMCs, taken around atezolizumab (anti-PD-L1) treatment. The chain joins TRBV18 to TRBJ2-3, with no clear D. The CDR3 here is CASSFGPGSTDTQYF. The CDR3 DNA reads TGTGCCAGCTCATTTGGCCCCGGGAGCACAGATACGCAGTATTTT.